The rows below give T cell receptor beta chains drawn from one sample of a study of identical twins. MiXCR was run by TCRdb on the 5' RACE reads, yielding one entry per CDR3 protein. In the table there are about 550,000 distinct CDR3 sequences, more than 20% of which are singletons. This same sample was also taken into another study, of yellow fever vaccine responses in identical twins.

Sequencing was done on a sample of CD4+ T cells sorted from blood. Source of these receptors: a woman aged 18-35 years in good health. CDR3s include the opening cysteine and the closing phenylalanine or tryptophan. A D gene is named only where the DNA matches it firmly. Only some rows state a clone size, as once, few, many or a class for expanded clones.

cdr3_aa	cdr3_nt	d_call	clone_size	v_call	j_call
CATGTSGQYNEQFF	TGTGCCACCGGGACTAGCGGACAATACAATGAGCAGTTCTTC	TRBD2	-	TRBV2	TRBJ2-1
CSANLWGPGGETQYF	TGCAGCGCCAACCTCTGGGGGCCAGGGGGAGAGACCCAGTACTTC	TRBD1	few	TRBV29-1	TRBJ2-5
CATSDPAGGAGNEQFF	TGTGCCACCAGTGATCCGGCGGGGGGGGCCGGAAATGAGCAGTTCTTC	TRBD2	-	TRBV24-1	TRBJ2-1
CASSYSGWGMDEKLFF	TGTGCCAGCAGTTACTCGGGTTGGGGCATGGATGAAAAACTGTTTTTT	-	-	TRBV6-5	TRBJ1-4
CASRREGNTEAFF	TGCGCCAGCAGACGAGAGGGGAACACTGAAGCTTTCTTT	-	few	TRBV5-1	TRBJ1-1
CASSQPVQETQYF	TGTGCCAGCAGCCAGCCGGTCCAAGAGACCCAGTACTTC	-	-	TRBV3-1	TRBJ2-5
CASSQDGAGQGYGYTF	TGTGCCAGCAGCCAAGATGGGGCTGGCCAGGGCTATGGCTACACCTTC	-	-	TRBV3-1	TRBJ1-2
CSAPDTYEQYF	TGCAGTGCACCGGACACCTACGAGCAGTACTTC	-	few	TRBV20-1	TRBJ2-7
CASSTGTSGMRTDTQYF	TGTGCCAGCAGCACAGGGACTAGCGGGATGAGGACAGATACGCAGTATTTT	TRBD2	-	TRBV7-3	TRBJ2-3
CSARDTDNEQFF	TGCAGTGCTAGGGACACGGACAATGAGCAGTTCTTC	-	-	TRBV20-1	TRBJ2-1
CASSLSGLAGSYNEQFF	TGTGCCAGCAGCTTATCCGGACTAGCGGGGTCCTACAATGAGCAGTTCTTC	TRBD2	few	TRBV7-8	TRBJ2-1
CASSSPSDRGNEQFF	TGTGCCAGCAGTTCCCCCTCCGACAGGGGCAATGAGCAGTTCTTC	TRBD1	-	TRBV12-3/TRBV12-4	TRBJ2-1
CASSLDKQPNEQFF	TGCGCCAGCAGCTTGGACAAGCAGCCGAATGAGCAGTTCTTC	-	few	TRBV5-1	TRBJ2-1
CASSLEPYTDTQYF	TGCGCCAGCAGCTTGGAACCTTATACAGATACGCAGTATTTT	-	-	TRBV5-1	TRBJ2-3
CASSEKSSGLNEQFF	TGTGCCAGCAGTGAAAAGTCTAGCGGGCTGAATGAGCAGTTCTTC	TRBD2	-	TRBV6-1	TRBJ2-1
CASSPTVHSGTNTGELFF	TGTGCCAGCTCGCCAACCGTACATAGCGGGACCAACACCGGGGAGCTGTTTTTT	TRBD2	few	TRBV18	TRBJ2-2
CASSPRPVGTDTQYF	TGTGCCAGCTCTCCTCGACCCGTAGGCACAGATACGCAGTATTTT	-	-	TRBV18	TRBJ2-3
CASSWGQAMNTEAFF	TGCGCCAGCAGCTGGGGACAGGCGATGAACACTGAAGCTTTCTTT	TRBD1	many	TRBV5-1	TRBJ1-1
CAISVSGRNYEQYF	TGTGCCATCAGTGTCTCGGGCAGAAATTACGAGCAGTACTTC	-	-	TRBV10-3	TRBJ2-7
CAISGRTGEDEQYF	TGTGCCATCAGTGGCAGGACAGGGGAGGACGAGCAGTACTTC	TRBD1	many	TRBV10-3	TRBJ2-7
CASSHRGEQYF	TGTGCCAGCAGCCACAGAGGGGAGCAGTACTTC	-	many	TRBV5-6	TRBJ2-7
CASRDEVGGGSDTQYF	TGTGCCAGCAGGGACGAGGTCGGGGGGGGGTCCGATACGCAGTATTTT	TRBD2	-	TRBV12-3/TRBV12-4	TRBJ2-3